This T cell receptor beta chain was profiled in a study of glioma-infiltrating T cells after dendritic cell vaccination (dated by TCRdb to the mid-2010s). About the study as a whole: Of the roughly 15 glioblastoma patients in the cohort, all drawn from Phase I and II dendritic cell vaccination trials, 9 were newly diagnosed and 6 had recurrent disease. The vaccine consisted of monocyte-derived dendritic cells cultured about seven days with IL-4 and GM-CSF, then pulsed overnight with autologous tumor lysate. In glioblastoma patients vaccinated with dendritic cells, deep sequencing of TCR beta CDR3 regions served to measure tumor-infiltrating lymphocyte content and to compare repertoires between tumor and blood. Each patient got three intradermal injections of the dendritic cell vaccine, spaced at biweekly intervals, in the arm below the axilla. Survival after dendritic cell vaccination was correlated with TCR sequencing metrics such as TIL content and the overlap between tumor and blood repertoires. Patients received autologous tumor lysate-pulsed dendritic cell vaccination between the early 2000s and the early 2010s. What the research found in general, with its limitations: After dendritic cell vaccination, a higher estimated pretreatment TIL content predicted longer time to progression and longer overall survival. The three-group TCR overlap response model was characterized as speculative, and prospective validation of the model was stated to be required. TCR clonality showed no direct relationship with survival, which suggests that a diverse polyclonal response may matter. The cohort was small and heterogeneous, with few patients having full blood and tumor sets and even fewer initial-recurrent tumor pairs.

The time point label, read with the paper, signifies: after dendritic cell vaccination, including at tumor progression/relapse. Patients were selected on the basis of adequate residual fresh-frozen tumor tissue and more than two years of available survival data. Although molecular status otherwise differed among the glioblastoma patients, no patient had an isocitrate dehydrogenase mutation. PBMC were collected before vaccination, two weeks after the third vaccination, and at tumor progression if tumor progression occurred. Genomic DNA was extracted with the Qiagen DNeasy Blood extraction Kit. CDR1 and CDR2 are read off the germline V gene as ENHRY and SYGVKD. From the cysteine up to the phenylalanine, the CDR3 has a length of 15 residues. The sequence is cut down to CDR3 DNA, 45 bases in frame from base 1. V is pruned by 2 bases and J by 4 bases, leaving 6 bases of the junction without a gene match.

This clone showed up just once. This clone's antigen is unknown. No base quality information exists; no much larger clone differs at one position. TCRB CDR3 regions were amplified from around 1.9 ug genomic DNA, or all available DNA if less, using the immunoSEQ assay. Multiplex PCR used 60 forward primers for TCR V beta segments and 13 reverse primers for J beta segments. To estimate the number of reads per starting template, synthetic control templates were added to each sample at limiting dilution. The Illumina HiSeq System generated sequencing reads of 87 bp. The paper's data handling went like this. PCR and sequencing errors were removed by merging closely related sequences with a nearest neighbor algorithm. TCR overlap was measured as the percentage of unique tumor TCR beta sequences also present in the same patient's peripheral blood. The clones in this table, taken by TCRdb from immuneACCESS, are in-frame only. Not every clone is retained; where verified, under half of the shortfall comes from an unresolved V gene, and the cause of the rest is unknown. V, J and clone size are taken as reported in that table, and D and trimming were inferred from the DNA itself. The sample profile shows under 130,000 clones; nearly 90% of them were found once. 2.7% of the sample belongs to the ten largest clones.

This receptor chain uses TRBV10-3 and TRBJ1-2, with 8 bases matching TRBD1. The receptor was derived from a human donor with glioblastoma. The material was blood, obtained after dendritic cell vaccination. Here the CDR3 is given as CAISEGQGFGYGYTF. The sequenced DNA is TGTGCCATCAGTGAGGGACAGGGATTTGGCTATGGCTACACCTTC.